The 17 T cell receptor beta chains in this list originate from one sample, sequenced in a study of T cell responses to AZD1222 COVID-19 vaccine. Here immunoSEQ multiplex PCR was the method, and the copy in TCRdb shows in-frame clones only, minus some. The sample comprises about 97,000 clones, about 88% of which are singletons, and roughly 2.8% rests with the top ten. Material: peripheral blood, obtained on day 0 of AZD1222 vaccination. The receptor set was obtained from an adult in good health.

V and J are TRBV3-1 (or the pseudogene TRBV3-2) and TRBJ2-5, with 11 nucleotides matching TRBD2. This CDR3 comprises 15 residues. V shed 4 bases and J 5 bases; nucleotides not matched to a gene: 6. Per germline, CDR1 LGHDT and CDR2 YNNKEL (reference sequence). CDR3 nucleotide sequence: TGTGCCAGCAGCCGCCCACTAGCGGGGGACGAGACCCAGTACTTC. It translates to CASSRPLAGDETQYF.

This clone appeared a single time. The chain joins TRBV7-9 to TRBJ2-7; D might be TRBD1 (6 bases). The CDR3 is made up of 16 amino acids. V was trimmed by 1 base and J by 1 base, leaving 14 bases between them. Per the germline V gene, CDR1 is SEHNR and CDR2 is FQNEAQ (reference sequence). The CDR3 is CASSLERRGGSYEQYF. CDR3 nucleotide sequence: TGTGCCAGCAGCTTAGAAAGGCGAGGGGGTTCCTACGAGCAGTACTTC.

The chain links TRBV5-6 to TRBJ2-7; D could derive from TRBD1 or TRBD2 (5 bases each). CDR3 length: 13 residues. Trimming pared 9 bases from V and 7 bases from J, leaving 20 bases between. From germline, CDR1 is SGHDT and CDR2 YYEEEE. The CDR3 reads CATTGAGRKEQYF. CDR3 DNA sequence: TGTGCCACCACCGGGGCAGGCCGCAAGGAGCAGTACTTC.

This clone appeared a single time. The chain links TRBV6-5 to TRBJ1-5; tentative D call: TRBD1 (5 bases). V gave up 4 bases and J gave up 6 bases, with 10 bases separating them. Germline V gives CDR1 MNHEY, CDR2 SVGAGI. There are 13 residues in the CDR3. Written as DNA, the CDR3 is TGTGCCAGCAGTTCAGGGCCTTCTCAGCCCCAGCATTTT. Protein product: CASSSGPSQPQHF.

The chain recombines TRBV5-1 with TRBJ2-3; 12 positions match TRBD2. Germline V gene data show CDR1 as SGHRS and CDR2 as YFSETQ. CDR3 size: 20 residues. With 0 bases clipped from V and 1 base from J, the junction kept 12 bases outside the gene matches. The CDR3 spells CASSLAPGLAGLVGTDTQYF. The CDR3 bases are TGCGCCAGCAGCTTGGCTCCCGGACTAGCGGGGTTGGTGGGCACAGATACGCAGTATTTT.

Notes on this clone: The same CDR3 can be traced to other DNA sequences in this sample. The genes are TRBV18 and TRBJ1-3; no reliable D call. The germline gives CDR1 KGHSH, CDR2 LQKENI. V was clipped by 1 base and J by 4 bases, with 11 bases between them. The CDR3 consists of 15 residues. CDR3 in DNA: TGTGCCAGCTCACCACACCGACGCAGGGGAAACACCATATATTTT. It codes for CASSPHRRRGNTIYF.

The rearrangement links TRBV9 to TRBJ2-7; D is perhaps TRBD1 or TRBD2 (5 bases each). The CDR3 is 14 residues long. Trimming pared 0 bases from V and 3 bases from J, leaving 10 bases between. From germline, CDR1 is SGDLS and CDR2 YYNGEE. CDR3 amino acids: CASSVGGTDYEQYF. The CDR3 DNA reads as TGTGCCAGCAGCGTAGGGGGGACGGACTACGAGCAGTACTTC.

The V call is TRBV4-3, the J call TRBJ2-7; D is possibly TRBD1 (6 bases). The CDR3 is 15 residues long. The V gene's germline CDR1 is LGHNA and CDR2 YSLEER. Trimming removed 1 base at V and 3 bases at J, with 13 bases between. The CDR3 DNA follows: TGCGCCAGCAGCCAAGTACAGGGCAGGTTCTACGAGCAGTACTTC. Amino acids: CASSQVQGRFYEQYF.

This clone appeared once. This sample also contains other DNA sequences that code for the same CDR3. V and J are TRBV29-1 and TRBJ1-1; D is undetermined. The CDR3 covers 11 residues. Trimming pared 6 bases from V and 0 bases from J, leaving 5 bases between. From germline, CDR1 is SQVTM and CDR2 ANQGSEA. The CDR3 region has the DNA TGCAGCGTCGTATTGAACACTGAAGCTTTCTTT. This sequence encodes CSVVLNTEAFF. Looking up the rest from reference TRBV29-1 and TRBJ1-1 gives the full variable domain: SAVISQKPSRDICQRGTSLTIQCQVDSQVTMMFWYRQQPGQSLTLIATANQGSEATYESGFVIDKFPISRPNLTFSTLTVSNMSPEDSSIYLCSVVLNTEAFFGQGTRLTVV.

The J gene is TRBJ1-1, the V gene TRBV6-1; D unresolved. With 3 bases removed from V and 8 bases from J, the gap between germline ends came to 7 bases. Germline CDR1 is MNHNS and CDR2 is SASEGT. The CDR3 runs 11 residues. The CDR3 DNA sequence: TGTGCCAGCAGTGAGGTACTAGAAGCTTTCTTT. This gives the protein CASSEVLEAFF.

This CDR3 is CSARGTDDMNTEAFF. The DNA of the CDR3 is TGCAGCGCCCGGGGGACAGACGACATGAACACTGAAGCTTTCTTT. The chain joins TRBV29-1 to TRBJ1-1; 7 bases match TRBD1. V lost 7 bases, J lost 0 bases, and 11 bases stayed unmatched. Germline CDR1 and CDR2: SQVTM and ANQGSEA. The CDR3 contains 15 residues.

This chain uses TRBV20-1 with TRBJ1-2; D is unclear. The CDR3 has 11 amino acids. CDR1 is DFQATT, CDR2 SNEGSKA, per germline (reference sequence). The V end lost 5 bases, the J end lost 7 bases, and 11 bases lay between the germline ends. CDR3 sequence: CSAGAEGGYTF. Here the CDR3 DNA reads TGCAGTGCTGGAGCCGAGGGTGGCTACACCTTC.

This clone is a singleton in its sample. This rearrangement joins TRBV9 to TRBJ2-7; D may be TRBD1 or TRBD2 (5 bases each). From germline, CDR1 is SGDLS and CDR2 YYNGEE. This CDR3 has 14 residues. The V gene lost 0 bases and the J gene lost 6 bases, with 13 bases spanning the gap. CDR3 sequence: CASSVAGNGAEQYF. CDR3 sequence (DNA): TGTGCCAGCAGCGTAGCAGGGAACGGGGCCGAGCAGTACTTC.

The V call is TRBV3-1 (or the pseudogene TRBV3-2), the J call TRBJ1-1, with TRBD1 matching 9 bases. The CDR3 is 13 amino acids. V lost 4 bases and J lost 4; bases outside the gene matches: 1. Germline V lookup: CDR1 LGHDT, CDR2 YNNKEL (reference sequence). CDR3: CASSRTGVTEAFF. CDR3 coding DNA: TGTGCCAGCAGCCGGACAGGGGTCACTGAAGCTTTCTTT.

The V and J genes are TRBV6-5 and TRBJ1-6; D ambiguous. The CDR3 spans 14 residues. Per germline, CDR1 MNHEY and CDR2 SVGAGI. The V end was cut by 2 bases, the J end by 0 bases, with 2 bases between. The CDR3 bases are TGTGCCAGCAGTTACAGCTCCTATAATTCACCCCTCCACTTT. Amino acids: CASSYSSYNSPLHF.

CDR3 bases: TGTGCCAGCAGCTGGACAGGGTTCAACTATGGCTACACCTTC. Encoded protein: CASSWTGFNYGYTF. The chain combines TRBV5-8 with TRBJ1-2; TRBD1 matches at 8 bases. Germline V gene data show CDR1 as SGHTS and CDR2 as YDEGEE. The CDR3 is made up of 14 amino acids. Losses at the gene ends were 3 bases for V and 2 bases for J; bases not matched to a gene: 3.

The chain links TRBV7-2 to TRBJ2-3; D is possibly TRBD2 (6 bases). This CDR3 has 14 amino acids. Trimming stripped 4 bases from V and 6 bases from J, with 14 bases between. The germline CDR1 and CDR2 sequences are SGHTA and FQGNSA. CDR3 residues: CASSSGLPLDTQYF. CDR3 in DNA: TGTGCCAGCAGCTCAGGACTACCTTTGGATACGCAGTATTTT.